This TCR beta chain came from a study of CD8+ T cells in alopecia areata. On the study more broadly: Treated patients swallowed 5 to 10 mg of oral tofacitinib twice daily. Patients took tofacitinib for 6 to 18 months, followed by 6 drug-free months. Study-wide results and limits: The study also sequences resident alphabeta T cells of normal skin in scalp samples.

Investigators isolated RNA and reverse transcribed it into cDNA to act as the sequencing template. Libraries were prepared by immunoSEQ multiplex PCR; TCRdb keeps only in-frame clonotypes and omits some of them. The sample consists of hundreds of thousands of clones, 50% to 60% of them appearing once. As regards this clone: The antigen remains unidentified.

Germline values: CDR1 GTSNPN, CDR2 SVGIG (reference sequence). The CDR3 spans 15 residues. The germline V and J ends were trimmed by 3 bases and 2 bases, with 17 bases remaining between them. Individuals with alopecia areata gave both lesional scalp punch biopsies and peripheral blood for collection. This sample comprised CD4+ T cells sorted from blood, obtained at week 0. The TCR was taken from a human donor with alopecia areata. The chain recombines TRBV30 with TRBJ2-7; D tentatively fits TRBD1 or TRBD2 (7 bases each). CDR3 coding DNA: TGTGCCTGGAGCCCGGGGTCAGGGGGGGCCTACGAGCAGTACTTC. Protein sequence: CAWSPGSGGAYEQYF.